Given below is one T cell receptor (beta chain) in context. The clone's antigen remains unknown. No clone much larger than this one lies a single base away; base qualities are absent. This entry belongs to a study of blood T cell repertoires in COVID-19 (dated by TCRdb to 2018 to 2021). Study-level background: The collaborator samples originated in the United States, Italy and Spain and spanned the acute and convalescent phases of COVID-19. The material from the prospective study consisted of cDNA or gDNA derived from T cells, B-cell-depleted T cells, or PBMCs. Samples were obtained from the ongoing ImmuneRACE study (first 160 participants) and from 1,000 to 1,500 subjects provided by 6 global collaborators. The sample metadata nearly always contained a de-identified subject ID, COVID-19 status, age in years and sex. A freely available public database, intended as a resource for researchers studying the immune response to SARS-CoV-2, is where the repertoires were released. Where HLA class I and class II types were available, the types were taken from metadata supplied by the sample provider, not from assay-based typing. Deeply sampled blood TCRbeta repertoires from subjects exposed to, actively infected with, or recovered from COVID-19 were included in the dataset. Findings and caveats that apply to the study as a whole: The quantity of clinical and demographic metadata differed by source and by participant and was supplied without curation.

Whole blood was collected in K2EDTA tubes by collaborating institutions according to the institutions' own protocols. Collaborator samples were shipped for TCRbeta analysis as frozen whole blood, isolated PBMCs, or DNA extracted from either sample type. The immunoSEQ Assay, a bias-controlled multiplex PCR, was used to amplify TCRbeta CDR3 regions from genomic DNA. Per the source publication's procedure: Within the assay, amplification of reference gene primers was used to estimate how many nucleated cells each sample contained. To quantify the absolute abundance of each unique TCRbeta CDR3 rearrangement, sequence reads were collapsed and filtered. For each sample, productive Simpson clonality was calculated as the square root of Simpson's diversity index across productive rearrangements. The table comes from immuneACCESS by way of TCRdb, which keeps in-frame sequences with V and J called. Part of the clones is missing from these tables; in studies checked, under half for an unresolved V gene and the rest for unknown reasons. V and J calls and clone size are given by that table; D and trimming were obtained from the DNA. A total of roughly 50,000 clones appear in this sample, around 83% of them only once. Less than 2% of the sample is in the top ten clones.

Taken from cysteine to phenylalanine, the CDR3 has 14 residues. The read is trimmed to its CDR3 DNA, 42 bases read in frame from base 1. Relative to germline, V is 5 bases shorter and J is 8 bases shorter, with 13 bases between their ends. For CDR1 and CDR2, the germline V gene (reference sequence) lists MNHEY and SMNVEV. Sequencing was carried out using peripheral blood. The clonotype originates from a woman aged 55-70 years with acute or convalescent COVID-19. This sequence uses TRBV27 and TRBJ1-6; TRBD1 is perhaps the D gene, given 5 matching bases. The encoded CDR3 is CASSLGTAYSPLHF. The DNA sequence reads TGTGCCAGCAGTCTTGGGACTGCTTATTCACCCCTCCACTTT.